This TCR beta chain emerged from a study of patients and donors after allogeneic stem cell transplantation. Looked up from germline, CDR1 is SGHDN and CDR2 is FVKESK. The CDR3 is 13 amino acids. V was clipped by 3 bases and J by 11 bases, with 15 bases between them. TCRdb independently ran MiXCR on the RT-PCR reads; one entry per CDR3 protein. The sample carries around 150,000 distinct CDR3 sequences, roughly two fifths recorded once. The sequence was obtained from a human donor who was either an allogeneic HSCT recipient or a stem cell or donor lymphocyte infusion donor (not recorded which). It is not recorded whose cells these are; they may come from a transplant donor. What was sequenced was blood, either unsorted or a sorted T cell fraction (not recorded which). The V and J genes are TRBV14 and TRBJ2-3, with TRBD2 as a possible D gene (6 bases). CDR3 loop: CASSQVPSGEQYF. In DNA, the CDR3 is TGTGCCAGCAGCCAGGTACCCTCGGGAGAGCAGTATTTT.